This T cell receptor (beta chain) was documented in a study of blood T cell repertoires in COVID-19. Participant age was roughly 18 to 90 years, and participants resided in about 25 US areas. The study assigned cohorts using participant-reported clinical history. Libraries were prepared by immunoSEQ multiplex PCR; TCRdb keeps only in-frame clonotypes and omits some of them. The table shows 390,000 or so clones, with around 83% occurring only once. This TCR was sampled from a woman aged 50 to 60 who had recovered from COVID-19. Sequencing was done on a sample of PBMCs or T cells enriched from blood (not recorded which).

CDR3 DNA sequence: TGTGCCACCCAGGACAGGGTTTCCGGGGAGCTGTTTTTT. This sequence encodes CATQDRVSGELFF. The chain couples TRBV24-1 to TRBJ2-2; TRBD1 matches 8 bases. This CDR3 has 13 residues. Germline assignment: CDR1 KGHDR and CDR2 SFDVKD. The junction had 5 bases not matched to a gene; V was cut back by 9 bases and J by 6 bases.